This TCR beta chain stems from a study of cytomegalovirus exposure and HLA in healthy donors. Trimming took 4 bases from V and 0 from J, leaving 13 bases between them. CDR1 is MNHNS, CDR2 SASEGT, per germline. The CDR3 runs to 16 residues. The PCR employed 60 Vbeta primers together with 13 Jbeta primers. Sequenced by immunoSEQ multiplex PCR; TCRdb stores in-frame clones only, minus some. The data show 150,000 to 200,000 clones, roughly 78% seen once. Sequencing input: PBMCs. V usage is TRBV6-1 and J usage is TRBJ1-5; no clear D. This TCR was recovered from a woman aged 35 to 49 in good health and CMV-seronegative. CDR3 in amino acids: CASSAALTASNQPQHF. DNA of the CDR3: TGTGCCAGCAGTGCTGCTCTTACTGCTAGCAATCAGCCCCAGCATTTT.